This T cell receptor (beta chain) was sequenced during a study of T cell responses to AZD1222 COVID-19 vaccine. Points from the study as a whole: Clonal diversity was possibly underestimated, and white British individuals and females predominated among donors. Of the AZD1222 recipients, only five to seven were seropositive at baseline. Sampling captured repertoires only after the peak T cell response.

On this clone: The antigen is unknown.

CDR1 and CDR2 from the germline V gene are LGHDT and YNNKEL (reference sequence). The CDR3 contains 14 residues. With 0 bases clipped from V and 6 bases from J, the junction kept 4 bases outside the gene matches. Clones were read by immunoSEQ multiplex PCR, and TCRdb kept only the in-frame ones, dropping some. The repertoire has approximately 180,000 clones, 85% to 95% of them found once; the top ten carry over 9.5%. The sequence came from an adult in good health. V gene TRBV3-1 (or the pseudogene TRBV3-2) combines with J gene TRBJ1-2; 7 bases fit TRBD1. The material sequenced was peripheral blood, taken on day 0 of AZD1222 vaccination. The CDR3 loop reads CASSQDDRAHGYTF. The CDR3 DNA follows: TGTGCCAGCAGCCAAGATGACAGGGCACATGGCTACACCTTC.